Listed below are T cell receptor beta chains from one sample, sequenced in a study of CD8 T cells in ankylosing spondylitis. MiXCR, run by TCRdb on the 5' RACE reads, gives a single entry per CDR3 protein. The repertoire has some 840,000 distinct CDR3 sequences, 12% of them found once; the top ten carry 0.51%. Material: blood, either unsorted or a sorted T cell fraction (not recorded which). All receptors derive from a male donor with ankylosing spondylitis. Each CDR3 is given with its conserved first and last residue. Fields, in order: J gene, D gene, clone size, V gene, CDR3 DNA, CDR3 protein. A D gene is named only where the DNA matches it firmly. A clone size is listed for some rows: how often the clone was seen (once, few, many), or a class if it is expanded.

j_gene: TRBJ1-1
d_gene: -
abundance: few
v_gene: TRBV10-3
CDR3nt: TGTGCCATCAGTGACTCAGCGGGGAACACTGAAGCTTTCTTT
CDR3aa: CAISDSAGNTEAFF

j_gene: TRBJ1-2
d_gene: -
abundance: few
v_gene: TRBV7-3
CDR3nt: TGTGCCAGCAGCTTGTCAGGCCCTAGGAACTATGGCTACACCTTC
CDR3aa: CASSLSGPRNYGYTF

j_gene: TRBJ2-5
d_gene: -
abundance: -
v_gene: TRBV5-1
CDR3nt: TGCGCCAGCAGCTTGGCTCCTCGACAGGCAGAAGAGACCCAGTACTTC
CDR3aa: CASSLAPRQAEETQYF

j_gene: TRBJ2-3
d_gene: TRBD2
abundance: many
v_gene: TRBV12-3/TRBV12-4
CDR3nt: TGTGCCAGCAGCACTAGCGGGGGGGCAGATACGCAGTATTTT
CDR3aa: CASSTSGGADTQYF

j_gene: TRBJ2-1
d_gene: TRBD2
abundance: few
v_gene: TRBV28
CDR3nt: TGTGCCAGCAGTTTAGCGGGGGGATTTAGTGAGCAGTTCTTC
CDR3aa: CASSLAGGFSEQFF

j_gene: TRBJ2-4
d_gene: -
abundance: once
v_gene: TRBV28
CDR3nt: TGTGCCAGCAGTTTGAGGGCCGGAATAGCCAAAAACATTCAGTACTTC
CDR3aa: CASSLRAGIAKNIQYF

j_gene: TRBJ2-5
d_gene: -
abundance: few
v_gene: TRBV7-9
CDR3nt: TGTGCCACCCAGGGGACTCCCGTGGAGACCCAGTACTTC
CDR3aa: CATQGTPVETQYF

j_gene: TRBJ2-5
d_gene: TRBD2
abundance: few
v_gene: TRBV30
CDR3nt: TGTGCCTGGAGGACCCCGGGACTAGCGGATATGTACCAAGAGACCCAGTACTTC
CDR3aa: CAWRTPGLADMYQETQYF

j_gene: TRBJ1-4
d_gene: -
abundance: -
v_gene: TRBV5-1
CDR3nt: TGCGCCAGCAGCTTGGCAGCTCTCAGTGCTTTTGAAAAACTGTTTTTT
CDR3aa: CASSLAALSAFEKLFF

j_gene: TRBJ1-4
d_gene: -
abundance: few
v_gene: TRBV4-3
CDR3nt: TGCGCCAGCAGCCAAGGCGCCCGGGGAAAACTGTTTTTT
CDR3aa: CASSQGARGKLFF

j_gene: TRBJ2-7
d_gene: -
abundance: -
v_gene: TRBV11-2
CDR3nt: TGTGCCAGCAGACCGGGTAGAGGGGGGAGGGTCCCCTACGAGCAGTACTTC
CDR3aa: CASRPGRGGRVPYEQYF

j_gene: TRBJ2-1
d_gene: TRBD2
abundance: many
v_gene: TRBV7-9
CDR3nt: TGTGCCAGCAGCCCCGCCGGCCTAGCGGACTACAATGAGCAGTTCTTC
CDR3aa: CASSPAGLADYNEQFF

j_gene: TRBJ2-7
d_gene: TRBD2
abundance: many
v_gene: TRBV20-1
CDR3nt: TGCAGTGCGAGGAGATCGGGACTAGCGGGACGCGAGCAGTACTTC
CDR3aa: CSARRSGLAGREQYF

j_gene: TRBJ2-7
d_gene: -
abundance: -
v_gene: TRBV28
CDR3nt: TGTGCCAGCACTCCAACGGGGAGCTCCTACGAGCAGTACTTC
CDR3aa: CASTPTGSSYEQYF

j_gene: TRBJ2-3
d_gene: TRBD1
abundance: many
v_gene: TRBV12-3/TRBV12-4
CDR3nt: TGTGCCAGCAGTTCCACCGGGACAGGGGTTTCTGATACGCAGTATTTT
CDR3aa: CASSSTGTGVSDTQYF

j_gene: TRBJ1-2
d_gene: TRBD1
abundance: many
v_gene: TRBV29-1
CDR3nt: TGCAGCGTTGCGACAGGGGACTATGGCTACACCTTC
CDR3aa: CSVATGDYGYTF

j_gene: TRBJ1-1
d_gene: -
abundance: -
v_gene: TRBV19
CDR3nt: TGTGCCAGTAGTGGTCTCACGGTCACTGAAGCTTTCTTT
CDR3aa: CASSGLTVTEAFF

j_gene: TRBJ2-3
d_gene: -
abundance: few
v_gene: TRBV4-2
CDR3nt: TGTGCCAGCAGCCAAAGCCAGGCAACTACTAGCACAGATACGCAGTATTTT
CDR3aa: CASSQSQATTSTDTQYF

j_gene: TRBJ2-7
d_gene: -
abundance: few
v_gene: TRBV20-1
CDR3nt: TGCAGTGCTAGGCCCGGTGAACGACCCTACGAGCAGTACTTC
CDR3aa: CSARPGERPYEQYF

j_gene: TRBJ2-1
d_gene: TRBD2
abundance: -
v_gene: TRBV10-1
CDR3nt: TGCGCCAGCAGTGAGAGGGGGGTAGCGGGAGGAAAGGGATACAATGAGCAGTTCTTC
CDR3aa: CASSERGVAGGKGYNEQFF

j_gene: TRBJ2-1
d_gene: -
abundance: many
v_gene: TRBV7-3
CDR3nt: TGTGCCAGCAGCTTAACTTACAGGGTTAACAATGAGCAGTTCTTC
CDR3aa: CASSLTYRVNNEQFF

j_gene: TRBJ2-7
d_gene: -
abundance: -
v_gene: TRBV20-1
CDR3nt: TGCAGTGCTACCCGTTGGGGAGATAACACCTACGAGCAGTACTTC
CDR3aa: CSATRWGDNTYEQYF

j_gene: TRBJ2-7
d_gene: -
abundance: many
v_gene: TRBV12-3/TRBV12-4
CDR3nt: TGTGCCAGCAGTTTAAAGAGCTCCTACGAGCAGTACTTC
CDR3aa: CASSLKSSYEQYF

j_gene: TRBJ2-5
d_gene: -
abundance: -
v_gene: TRBV15
CDR3nt: TGTGCCACCAGCTTTAGCCTGGGGAACTACGGAGAGACCCAGTACTTC
CDR3aa: CATSFSLGNYGETQYF